What follows are 18 T cell receptor beta chains derived from one specimen sequenced in a study of shared clonotypes between healthy human individuals. Using immunoSEQ multiplex PCR, the repertoire was profiled, and TCRdb retains in-frame clones only, with some absent. The sample carries some 2,100,000 clones, under 97% recorded once. Sequencing was carried out using naive CD4+ T cells sorted from blood. Subset given: CD45RA+ positively selected. The receptors were gathered from a man between 18 and 35 years old in good health.

The chain couples TRBV6-5 to TRBJ2-3; the D is unclear. The V end was cut by 2 bases, the J end by 4 bases, with 7 bases between. Germline values: CDR1 MNHEY, CDR2 SVGAGI. CDR3 size: 13 residues. In nucleotides, the CDR3 is TGTGCCAGCAGTTACGGTAGGGCAGATACGCAGTATTTT. Protein sequence: CASSYGRADTQYF.

The V and J genes are TRBV5-1 and TRBJ1-2; 8 bases are a match to TRBD1. CDR1 is SGHRS, CDR2 YFSETQ, per germline. Unmatched junction bases numbered 8, after V lost 2 bases and J lost 5 bases. The CDR3 covers 15 residues. The CDR3 is CASSFRGDRTYGYTF. In DNA, the CDR3 is TGCGCCAGCAGCTTCCGAGGGGACAGGACTTATGGCTACACCTTC.

J is TRBJ2-3 and V is TRBV9; 12 bases map to TRBD1. This CDR3 comprises 15 residues. Germline values: CDR1 SGDLS, CDR2 YYNGEE. The V gene end was trimmed by 3 bases and the J gene end by 4 bases; junction bases not matched to a gene: 3. CDR3 residues: CASSGDRGRPDTQYF. CDR3 DNA: TGTGCCAGCAGCGGGGACAGGGGGCGCCCAGATACGCAGTATTTT.

V is TRBV18 and J is TRBJ2-7, with a tentative D call TRBD1 (6 bases). Germline V gives CDR1 KGHSH, CDR2 LQKENI. CDR3 length equals 14 residues. The ends were cut back, 5 bases at V and 4 bases at J, with 15 bases in the middle. DNA for the CDR3: TGTGCCAGCTCAAATAGCAGGGGCGAATACGAGCAGTACTTC. Encoded protein: CASSNSRGEYEQYF.

V and J are TRBV5-1 and TRBJ1-1; TRBD1 is a possible D gene (5 bases). In germline, CDR1 is SGHRS, CDR2 YFSETQ. This CDR3 is built from 15 residues. V gave up 0 bases and J gave up 0 bases, with 9 bases separating them. The CDR3 reads CASSLESGMNTEAFF. The CDR3 bases are TGCGCCAGCAGCTTGGAATCAGGGATGAACACTGAAGCTTTCTTT.

In nucleotides, the CDR3 is TGTGCCAGCAGCTTGATGGGTGCAGATACGCAGTATTTT. Translating gives CASSLMGADTQYF. The chain has TRBV13 and TRBJ2-3; D remains unclear. The CDR3 has 13 residues. Germline V CDR1 and CDR2: PRHDT, FYEKMQ (reference sequence). The V gene lost 3 bases and the J gene lost 4 bases, with 8 bases spanning the gap. Combining the CDR3 with reference TRBV13 and TRBJ2-3 gives the whole variable domain AAGVIQSPRHLIKEKRETATLKCYPIPRHDTVYWYQQGPGQDPQFLISFYEKMQSDKGSIPDRFSAQQFSDYHSELNMSSLELGDSALYFCASSLMGADTQYFGPGTRLTVL.

The chain is built from TRBV28 and TRBJ2-7; D unresolved. V lost 8 bases to trimming and J lost 2 bases, with 10 bases between them. The CDR3 runs 12 residues. CDR1 MDHEN and CDR2 SYDVKM come from the germline V gene. The DNA of the CDR3 is TGTGCCAGCTTCGGACGTACCTACGAGCAGTACTTC. This codes for CASFGRTYEQYF.

A remark on this clone: Distinct nucleotide sequences in the sample also encode this CDR3. This chain links TRBV15 with TRBJ2-5; no reliable D call. Between the trimmed V and J ends, which lost 0 bases and 3 bases, there was a span of 5 bases. Germline assignment: CDR1 LNHNV and CDR2 YYDKDF (reference sequence). The CDR3 spans 13 residues. The DNA for the CDR3 is TGTGCCACCAGCAGAGATCTCGAAGAGACCCAGTACTTC. Translation gives CATSRDLEETQYF. Supplemented by reference TRBV15 and TRBJ2-5, the full variable domain reads DAMVIQNPRYQVTQFGKPVTLSCSQTLNHNVMYWYQQKSSQAPKLLFHYYDKDFNNEADTPDNFQSRRPNTSFCFLDIRSPGLGDTAMYLCATSRDLEETQYFGPGTRLLVL.

The J gene is TRBJ1-3, the V gene TRBV6-5; D is unclear. The germline CDR1 and CDR2 sequences are MNHEY and SVGAGI. The CDR3 sequence is 13 residues long. The V gene lost 5 bases and the J gene lost 2 bases, with 7 bases spanning the gap. The DNA for the CDR3 is TGTGCCAGCAGTCGCCGGGCTGGAAACACCATATATTTT. This translates into CASSRRAGNTIYF.

This clone was found once. The chain uses TRBV25-1 and TRBJ1-2; the match to TRBD1 covers 9 bases. This CDR3 comprises 13 residues. Germline CDR1 reads MGHDK; CDR2 reads SYGVNS. V gave up 4 bases and J gave up 4 bases; unmatched junction bases: 1. As DNA, the CDR3 is TGTGCCAGCAGTGGGGACAGGGTCTATGGCTACACCTTC. It translates to CASSGDRVYGYTF.

The chain employs TRBV9 and TRBJ1-4; a weak D match, TRBD1 (6 bases). Deletions cut 3 bases from V and 0 bases from J, with 15 bases between. The CDR3 loop spans 17 amino acids. CDR1 is SGDLS and CDR2 is YYNGEE in the germline V gene. The DNA of the CDR3 is TGTGCCAGCAGCGACCCTACAGGGCACGCAACTAATGAAAAACTGTTTTTT. Protein: CASSDPTGHATNEKLFF.

CDR3 loop: CASSLMGRAKQETQYF. CDR3 DNA sequence: TGTGCCAGCAGCTTAATGGGACGGGCTAAGCAAGAGACCCAGTACTTC. V usage is TRBV7-9 and J usage is TRBJ2-5; D may match TRBD1 or TRBD2 (5 bases each). V lost 2 bases to trimming and J lost 2 bases, with 15 bases between them. This CDR3 comprises 16 residues. From germline, CDR1 is SEHNR and CDR2 FQNEAQ (reference sequence).

The chain links TRBV7-2 to TRBJ2-7; possibly TRBD2 for D (5 bases). This CDR3 is built from 17 residues. V lost 5 bases and J 0 bases, leaving 20 bases between the germline ends. CDR1 is SGHTA, CDR2 FQGNSA, per germline. The CDR3 nucleotides are TGTGCCAGCAGCCCCCAAGGACGGGGAATCAGCTCCTACGAGCAGTACTTC. Residues: CASSPQGRGISSYEQYF.

The gene calls are TRBV4-1 and TRBJ2-5; weak D call: TRBD2 (6 bases). V lost 2 bases and J lost 5, with 9 bases in between. Germline V gene sequence: CDR1 MGHRA, CDR2 YSYEKL. The CDR3 totals 13 residues. The CDR3 is CASSQSLAETQYF. CDR3 DNA: TGCGCCAGCAGCCAAAGCCTAGCGGAGACCCAGTACTTC.

The chain has TRBV5-1 and TRBJ1-2; no definite D call. V lost 0 bases and J 3 bases, leaving 12 bases between the germline ends. The CDR3 is 15 amino acids. Germline V gives CDR1 SGHRS, CDR2 YFSETQ. The CDR3 here is CASSLGSSRDYGYTF. The CDR3 DNA follows: TGCGCCAGCAGCTTGGGGTCATCAAGGGACTATGGCTACACCTTC. Together with reference TRBV5-1 and TRBJ1-2, the CDR3 gives the full variable domain: KAGVTQTPRYLIKTRGQQVTLSCSPISGHRSVSWYQQTPGQGLQFLFEYFSETQRNKGNFPGRFSGRQFSNSRSEMNVSTLELGDSALYLCASSLGSSRDYGYTFGSGTRLTVV.

To note about this clone: Other DNA sequences in the sample encode the same CDR3. The chain couples TRBV29-1 to TRBJ2-3; possibly TRBD1 or TRBD2 for D (5 bases each). The CDR3 is 12 amino acids. V was shortened by 4 bases and J by 4 bases, with 9 bases between the two germline ends. The V gene's germline CDR1 is SQVTM and CDR2 ANQGSEA. The CDR3 here is CSVAGTADTQYF. The CDR3 bases are TGCAGCGTTGCGGGGACGGCAGATACGCAGTATTTT.

The J gene is TRBJ2-3, the V gene TRBV2; 8 bases align to TRBD2. The CDR3 runs to 15 residues. CDR1 and CDR2 (germline): SNHLY, FYNNEI. The trim removed 7 bases at V and 5 bases at J, leaving 11 bases unmatched. CDR3 region: CASKRTGREEDTQYF. DNA for the CDR3: TGTGCCAGCAAGCGGACCGGGAGGGAGGAAGATACGCAGTATTTT.

This rearrangement joins TRBV7-9 to TRBJ1-1; D gene ambiguous. V was cut by 1 base and J by 4 bases, with 7 bases left in between. The CDR3 spans 13 residues. Germline V lookup: CDR1 SEHNR, CDR2 FQNEAQ (reference sequence). The CDR3 sequence is CASSLESGTEAFF. CDR3 in DNA: TGTGCCAGCAGCTTAGAGTCCGGCACTGAAGCTTTCTTT. Looking up the rest from reference TRBV7-9 and TRBJ1-1 gives the full variable domain: DTGVSQNPRHKITKRGQNVTFRCDPISEHNRLYWYRQTLGQGPEFLTYFQNEAQLEKSRLLSDRFSAERPKGSFSTLEIQRTEQGDSAMYLCASSLESGTEAFFGQGTRLTVV.